The next 8 T cell receptor beta chains were all read from a single sample in a study of T-cell reconstitution after alpha-beta-depleted transplantation in children (dated by TCRdb to the mid-2010s). The treatment or condition label for this specimen denotes: allogeneic hematopoietic cell transplantation with graft depleted of TCRalphabeta T cells and CD19 B cells. Libraries were prepared through PCR. Sequencing relied on an Illumina HiSeq 2500. To normalize quantification of the TCRbeta repertoire, the TCR libraries were built with molecular barcoding that relied on unique molecular identifiers. TCRdb's own reprocessing of the public reads used fastp at Q25 and MiXCR and kept productive beta chains. Each entry merges the rows of one CDR3 protein and shows their most common DNA and genes. The sample contains a few hundred thousand distinct CDR3 sequences, over 10% of them found a single time. The ten largest clones represent about 2.2% of the sample.

The source material was PBMCs, mostly from graft donor cells, sampled 360 days after TCRalphabeta/CD19-depleted stem cell transplant. These receptors came from a male patient younger than 18 who had a stem cell transplant for acute myeloid leukemia, so the T cells may come from the graft donor.

This chain joins TRBV27 and TRBJ2-7; maybe TRBD1 (6 bases). Germline assignment: CDR1 MNHEY and CDR2 SMNVEV (reference sequence). The CDR3 consists of 14 residues. V was trimmed by 0 bases and J by 6 bases, leaving 12 bases between them. This CDR3 is CASSLSTGIGEQYF. The CDR3 DNA sequence: TGTGCCAGCAGTTTATCAACAGGGATCGGCGAGCAGTACTTC.

V gene TRBV3-1 combines with J gene TRBJ2-7; the D gene is possibly TRBD2 (5 bases). The CDR3 totals 15 residues. Germline CDR1 and CDR2: LGHDT and YNNKEL (reference sequence). The V end lost 4 bases, the J end lost 6 bases, and 19 bases lay between the germline ends. The CDR3 sequence is CASSPARLAVREQYF. CDR3 DNA sequence: TGTGCCAGCAGCCCGGCCAGGCTAGCTGTTCGCGAGCAGTACTTC.

This clonotype showed up just a few times. The V gene is TRBV20-1, the J gene TRBJ2-1; 10 bases map to TRBD1. The germline gives CDR1 DFQATT, CDR2 SNEGSKA (reference sequence). The CDR3 contains 12 residues. The V and J ends lost 2 bases and 12 bases, in that order; junction bases with no gene match: 4. This CDR3 is CSARSGTGVQFF. In DNA, the CDR3 is TGCAGTGCTAGAAGCGGGACAGGGGTGCAGTTCTTC.

This clonotype was seen ten or more times. This rearrangement joins TRBV14 to TRBJ2-4; no clear D gene. Trimming stripped 0 bases from V and 8 bases from J, with 8 bases between. This CDR3 is built from 13 residues. Germline V CDR1 and CDR2: SGHDN, FVKESK. This chain's CDR3 is CASSQDLRDIQYF. The CDR3 region has the DNA TGTGCCAGCAGCCAAGATCTTAGGGACATTCAGTACTTC.

This chain joins TRBV4-3 and TRBJ2-2; D is unclear. This CDR3 is 13 amino acids long. The V and J ends lost 2 bases and 7 bases respectively, with 8 bases between them. The germline CDR1 and CDR2 sequences are LGHNA and YSLEER. CDR3 nucleotide sequence: TGCGCCAGCAGCCAAAAATTTCACGGGGAGCTGTTTTTT. Amino acid sequence: CASSQKFHGELFF.

This clonotype was found a few times. The chain couples TRBV18 to TRBJ2-5; the match to TRBD2 covers 11 bases. Per germline, CDR1 KGHSH and CDR2 LQKENI. V shed 1 base, J shed 1 base, and the junction held 14 bases outside the gene matches. The length of the CDR3 is 20 residues. The CDR3 coding sequence is TGTGCCAGCTCACCACTTGCGCAAACCGGGACTAGCGGTTTCCAAGAGACCCAGTACTTC. Amino acids: CASSPLAQTGTSGFQETQYF.

This clonotype was detected only a few times. The V and J genes are TRBV15 and TRBJ2-7; a possible D gene is TRBD2 (6 bases). V lost 3 bases and J 1 base, leaving 13 bases between the germline ends. This CDR3 has 15 amino acids. From germline, CDR1 is LNHNV and CDR2 YYDKDF (reference sequence). This chain's CDR3 is CATSSPGLRSYEQYF. As DNA, the CDR3 is TGTGCCACCAGCAGCCCGGGACTGCGGTCCTACGAGCAGTACTTC. Drawing the rest from reference TRBV15 and TRBJ2-7, the complete variable domain is DAMVIQNPRYQVTQFGKPVTLSCSQTLNHNVMYWYQQKSSQAPKLLFHYYDKDFNNEADTPDNFQSRRPNTSFCFLDIRSPGLGDTAMYLCATSSPGLRSYEQYFGPGTRLTVT.

The chain carries TRBV28 and TRBJ2-7; the match to TRBD2 covers 16 bases. CDR3 size: 23 residues. V shed 4 bases, J shed 2 bases, and the junction held 23 bases outside the gene matches. The germline V gene encodes CDR1 MDHEN and CDR2 SYDVKM. The CDR3, as DNA: TGTGCCAGCAGTTCGCCCATAATGGCAGGGCACCCGGGACTAGCGGGAGGGCCCTACGAGCAGTACTTC. Its translation: CASSSPIMAGHPGLAGGPYEQYF.